The clone carrying this T cell receptor (beta chain) was detected only a few times. Antigen: not known. With 4 bases clipped from V and 9 bases from J, the junction kept 13 bases outside the gene matches. Germline CDR1 and CDR2: MNHEY and SVGEGT. This CDR3 region has 15 residues. This entry is derived from a study of identical twins. TCRdb used MiXCR to reprocess the 5' RACE reads, holding one entry per CDR3 protein. The data contain around 240,000 distinct CDR3 sequences, roughly a tenth of them singletons. Healthy Caucasians were all of the donors. Study observations and caveats: Part of the zero-insertion signal could reflect confounding by invariant MAIT and iNKT cells.

The origin of this receptor is a man in his forties or fifties in good health. The J gene is TRBJ2-5, the V gene TRBV6-2 or TRBV6-3, with TRBD2 identical over 8 bases. The source material was memory T cells sorted from blood. The CDR3 DNA reads TGTGCCAGCAGTTCGAATTGGGCGGGGGGCCAACCCCAGTACTTC. It specifies CASSSNWAGGQPQYF.